This T cell receptor (beta chain) emerged from a study of CD8+ T cells in alopecia areata. The germline gives CDR1 MNHEY, CDR2 SMNVEV (reference sequence). V lost 6 bases to trimming and J lost 1 base, with 0 bases between them. This CDR3 contains 11 residues. The study team obtained lesional scalp punch biopsies and peripheral blood from alopecia areata patients. Study-wide results and limits: In scalp samples, resident alphabeta T cells of normal skin are also sequenced. The study found higher clonality in lesional than normal scalp, especially in alopecia totalis/universalis.

This clone was observed a few times. Antigen specificity is unknown. RNA extraction and reverse transcription yielded cDNA as sequencing template. Generated by immunoSEQ multiplex PCR, the TCRdb table keeps only in-frame clones and is missing some. Of 150,000 or so clones listed, roughly 50% were seen once; the top ten hold approximately 6.8%. The receptor comes from a human donor with alopecia areata. Source material: CD4+ T cells sorted from blood. The chain couples TRBV27 to TRBJ2-2; D gene ambiguous. CDR3 DNA sequence: TGTGCCAGCAGGAACACCGGGGAGCTGTTTTTT. This codes for CASRNTGELFF.